This entry is about one TCR beta chain. The antigen it recognizes is unknown. Base qualities are missing; no much larger clone stands one base away. The V end loses 5 bases and the J end loses 7 bases, and a stretch of 16 bases separates them. CDR1 and CDR2 are drawn from the germline V gene: SGHTA, FQGNSA. Taken from cysteine to phenylalanine, the CDR3 has 14 residues. The read is trimmed to its CDR3 DNA, 42 bases read in frame from base 1. To sequence the TCRbeta CDR3 region, genomic DNA was isolated from the sorted cells. TCRbeta CDR3 regions were sequenced using the immunoSEQ Assay. TCRdb mirrors the immuneACCESS table, restricted to in-frame sequences. Some clones are absent from its copies; in checked studies, under half trace to an unresolved V gene, and the reason for the others is unknown. Here the sample has tens of thousands of clones; about 91% occur a single time. The ten largest clones add up to roughly 2% of the sample.

The trial excluded patients who had a history of autoimmune disease or were on systemic immunosuppression. Peripheral blood for TCR sequencing was collected from all dose cohorts at baseline, on cycle 4 day 1, and on cycle 7 day 1. The samples were taken from a phase I, first-in-human, multicenter, open-label dose-escalation trial of ivuxolimab. Adults with locally advanced or metastatic melanoma, renal cell carcinoma, hepatocellular carcinoma or head and neck squamous cell carcinoma were enrolled in the trial. Before TCR sequencing, CD4+ T cells and CD8+ T cells from peripheral blood were sorted into separate populations. This specimen belongs to a study of OX40 agonist ivuxolimab in advanced cancers. In terms of the full investigation: Ivuxolimab was an agonistic, fully human IgG2 monoclonal antibody directed against OX40 (CD134), a costimulatory receptor. Intravenous ivuxolimab was administered to patients every 2 weeks at six dose levels: 0.01, 0.1, 0.3, 1.5, 3 and 10 mg/kg. Among the 50 to 55 dose-escalation patients, about 20 had hepatocellular carcinoma, 15 melanoma, 9 renal cell carcinoma and 9 head and neck cancer. A male proportion of nearly 85% and a mean age of roughly 58 years, ranging from roughly 23 to 85, were recorded for the dose-escalation cohort. Prior anti-PD-1, anti-PD-L1 or anti-CTLA-4 therapy was permitted, and checkpoint inhibitors had been received by approximately 39% of dose-escalation patients. Partial responses occurred in three dose-escalation patients, of whom one had hepatocellular carcinoma and two had cutaneous melanoma. Peripheral TCRbeta sequencing aimed to test whether ivuxolimab altered TCR sequence diversity and caused clonal T-cell expansion. The paper covers the monotherapy dose-escalation part of the phase I ivuxolimab trial, which included N of about 50 patients. On the study overall, not on this receptor specifically: Antigen specificity was not determined for the clonally expanded peripheral T cells. In the 0.1-3.0 mg/kg groups, partial responders had among the lowest normalized peripheral clonal expansion, particularly in CD8+ T cells. After ivuxolimab, expanded clones were on average more numerous among CD8+ T cells than among CD4+ T cells. Clonal expansion of both CD4+ and CD8+ blood T cells was observed from baseline to week 6 at doses 0.1 to 3.0 mg/kg. Low levels of normalized T-cell clonal expansion were also seen in some patients who did not respond.

The sequence links TRBV7-2 to TRBJ2-3; TRBD1 is a weak D gene call, 6 bases matching. The specimen was CD4+ or CD8+ T cells sorted from blood, collected in a trial of the OX40 agonist ivuxolimab. This sequence was found in an adult with an advanced solid tumor such as melanoma, head and neck, liver or kidney cancer. The nucleotide sequence is TGTGCCAGCAGCGCCGACAGGCCCGCACATACGCAGTATTTT. It translates as CASSADRPAHTQYF. The variable domain in full, with residues beyond the CDR3 obtained from the reference TRBV7-2 and TRBJ2-3 genes, is GAGVSQSPSNKVTEKGKDVELRCDPISGHTALYWYRQSLGQGLEFLIYFQGNSAPDKSGLPSDRFSAERTGGSVSTLTIQRTQQEDSAVYLCASSADRPAHTQYFGPGTRLTVL.